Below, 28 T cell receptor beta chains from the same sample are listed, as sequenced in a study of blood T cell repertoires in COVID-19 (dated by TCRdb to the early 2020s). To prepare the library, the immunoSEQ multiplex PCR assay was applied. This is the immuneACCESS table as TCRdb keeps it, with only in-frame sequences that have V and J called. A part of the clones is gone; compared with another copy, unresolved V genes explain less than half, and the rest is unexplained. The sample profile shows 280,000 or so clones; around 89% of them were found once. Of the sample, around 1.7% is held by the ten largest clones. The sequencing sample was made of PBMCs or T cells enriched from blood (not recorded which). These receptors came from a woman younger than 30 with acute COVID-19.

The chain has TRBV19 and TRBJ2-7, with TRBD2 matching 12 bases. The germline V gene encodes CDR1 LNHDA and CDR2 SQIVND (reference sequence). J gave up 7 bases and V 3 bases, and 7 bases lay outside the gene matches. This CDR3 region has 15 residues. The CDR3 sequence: CASSIGRLAGVEQYF. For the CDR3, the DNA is TGTGCCAGTAGTATCGGGAGACTAGCGGGAGTGGAGCAGTACTTC.

The chain's CDR3 is CASSWPWASGEQYF. For the CDR3, the DNA is TGTGCCAGCAGCTGGCCTTGGGCCTCAGGCGAGCAGTACTTC. The gene calls are TRBV7-2 and TRBJ2-7; no clear D. Germline-derived CDR1 and CDR2 are SGHTA and FQGNSA. Between the trimmed V and J ends, which lost 4 bases and 6 bases, there was a span of 16 bases. This CDR3 has 14 residues.

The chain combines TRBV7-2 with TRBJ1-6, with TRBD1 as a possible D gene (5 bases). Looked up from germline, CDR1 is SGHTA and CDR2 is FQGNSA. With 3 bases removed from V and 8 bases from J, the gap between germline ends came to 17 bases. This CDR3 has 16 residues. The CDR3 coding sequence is TGTGCCAGCAGCTTGTATTACAGGTCTGGGGATTCACCCCTCCACTTT. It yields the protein CASSLYYRSGDSPLHF.

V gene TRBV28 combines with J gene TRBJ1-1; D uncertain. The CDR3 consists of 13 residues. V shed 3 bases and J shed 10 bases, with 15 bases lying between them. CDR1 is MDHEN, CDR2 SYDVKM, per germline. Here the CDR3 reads CASSFSAAWRAFF. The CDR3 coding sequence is TGTGCCAGCAGTTTTTCGGCGGCGTGGCGAGCTTTCTTT.

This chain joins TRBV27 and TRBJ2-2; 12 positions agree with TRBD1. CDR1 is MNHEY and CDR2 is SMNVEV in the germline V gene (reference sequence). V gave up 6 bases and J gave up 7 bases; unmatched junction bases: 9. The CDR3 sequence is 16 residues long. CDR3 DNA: TGTGCCAGCAGCGACTCCGGGACAGGGGGCTACGGGGAGCTGTTTTTT. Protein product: CASSDSGTGGYGELFF.

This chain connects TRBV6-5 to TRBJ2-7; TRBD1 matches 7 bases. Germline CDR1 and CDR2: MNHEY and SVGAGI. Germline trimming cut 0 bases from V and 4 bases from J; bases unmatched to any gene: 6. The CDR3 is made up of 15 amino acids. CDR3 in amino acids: CASSYSMTGTYEQYF. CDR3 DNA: TGTGCCAGCAGTTACTCGATGACAGGGACATACGAGCAGTACTTC.

Written as DNA, the CDR3 is TGTGCCAGCAGCTCAGGGGTTCCCTCCTACGAGCAGTACTTC. Residues: CASSSGVPSYEQYF. J is TRBJ2-7 and V is TRBV7-6, with a possible D match to TRBD1 (6 bases). V lost 4 bases and J lost 0, with 10 bases in between. CDR1 and CDR2 (germline): SGHVS, FNYEAQ. CDR3 length: 14 residues.

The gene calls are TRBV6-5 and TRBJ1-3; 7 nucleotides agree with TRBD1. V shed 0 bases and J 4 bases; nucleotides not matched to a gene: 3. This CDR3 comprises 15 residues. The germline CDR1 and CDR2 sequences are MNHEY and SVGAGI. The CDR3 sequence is CASSYSGRGGNTIYF. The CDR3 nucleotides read TGTGCCAGCAGTTACTCAGGCAGGGGGGGAAACACCATATATTTT.

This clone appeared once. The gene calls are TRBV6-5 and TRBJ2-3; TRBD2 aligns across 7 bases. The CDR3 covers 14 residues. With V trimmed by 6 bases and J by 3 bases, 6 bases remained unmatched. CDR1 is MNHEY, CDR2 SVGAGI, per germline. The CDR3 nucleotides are TGTGCCAGCAGATCTCTAGCGGAAACAGATACGCAGTATTTT. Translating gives CASRSLAETDTQYF.

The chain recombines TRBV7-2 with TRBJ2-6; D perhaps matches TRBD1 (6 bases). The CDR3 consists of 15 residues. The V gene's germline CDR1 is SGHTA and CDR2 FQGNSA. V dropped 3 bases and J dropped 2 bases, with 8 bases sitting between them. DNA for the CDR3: TGTGCCAGCAGCTTCGCAGGGGCTGGGGCCAACGTCCTGACTTTC. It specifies CASSFAGAGANVLTF.

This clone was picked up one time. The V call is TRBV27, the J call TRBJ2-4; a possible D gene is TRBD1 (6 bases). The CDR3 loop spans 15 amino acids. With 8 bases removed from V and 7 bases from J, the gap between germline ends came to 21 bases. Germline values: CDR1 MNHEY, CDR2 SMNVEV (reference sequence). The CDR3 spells CASSPSGGRTNIQYF. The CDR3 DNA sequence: TGTGCCAGCTCACCCTCTGGGGGCCGGACGAACATTCAGTACTTC.

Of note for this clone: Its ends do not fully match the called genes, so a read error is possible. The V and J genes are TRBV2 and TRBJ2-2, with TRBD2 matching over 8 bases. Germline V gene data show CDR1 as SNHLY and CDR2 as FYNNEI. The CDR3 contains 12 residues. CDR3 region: CASELPQRELFF. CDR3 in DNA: TGTGCCAGTGAACTCCCTCAGCGGGAGTTGTTTTTT.

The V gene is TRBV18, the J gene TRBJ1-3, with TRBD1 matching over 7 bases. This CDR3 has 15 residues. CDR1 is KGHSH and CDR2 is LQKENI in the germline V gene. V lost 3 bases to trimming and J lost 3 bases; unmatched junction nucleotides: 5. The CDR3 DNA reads TGTGCCAGCTCACCCGGACAGGCCCTTGGAAACACCATATATTTT. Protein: CASSPGQALGNTIYF.

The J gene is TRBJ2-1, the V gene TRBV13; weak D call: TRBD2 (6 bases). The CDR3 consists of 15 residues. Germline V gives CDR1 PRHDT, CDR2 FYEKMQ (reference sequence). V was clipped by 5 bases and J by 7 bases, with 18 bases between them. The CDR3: CASSPAGSHQNEQFF. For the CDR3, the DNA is TGTGCCAGCAGCCCCGCCGGGAGCCACCAGAATGAGCAGTTCTTC.

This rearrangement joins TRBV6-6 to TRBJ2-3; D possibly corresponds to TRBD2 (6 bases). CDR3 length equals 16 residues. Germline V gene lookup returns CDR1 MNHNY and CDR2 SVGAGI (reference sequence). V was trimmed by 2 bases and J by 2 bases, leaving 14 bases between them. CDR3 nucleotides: TGTGCCAGCAGTTACACTGCCCGGGGGTACACAGATACGCAGTATTTT. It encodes CASSYTARGYTDTQYF.

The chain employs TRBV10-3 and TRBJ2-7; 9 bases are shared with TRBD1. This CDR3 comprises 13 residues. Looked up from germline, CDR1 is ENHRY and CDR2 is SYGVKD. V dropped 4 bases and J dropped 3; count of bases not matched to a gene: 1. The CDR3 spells CAISGQGDYEQYF. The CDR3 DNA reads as TGTGCCATCAGTGGACAGGGGGACTACGAGCAGTACTTC.

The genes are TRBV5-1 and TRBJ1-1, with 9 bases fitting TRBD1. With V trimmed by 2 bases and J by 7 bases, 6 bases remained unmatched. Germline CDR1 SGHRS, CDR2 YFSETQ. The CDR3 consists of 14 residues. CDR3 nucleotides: TGCGCCAGCAGCTTAGGTACAGGGGGCGGTGAAGCTTTCTTT. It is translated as CASSLGTGGGEAFF.

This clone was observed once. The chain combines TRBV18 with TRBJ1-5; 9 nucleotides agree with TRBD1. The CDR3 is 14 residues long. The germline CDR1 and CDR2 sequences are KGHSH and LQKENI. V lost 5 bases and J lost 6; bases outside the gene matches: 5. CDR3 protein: CASSSGQGSQPQHF. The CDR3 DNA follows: TGTGCCAGCTCATCGGGACAGGGCAGTCAGCCCCAGCATTTT.

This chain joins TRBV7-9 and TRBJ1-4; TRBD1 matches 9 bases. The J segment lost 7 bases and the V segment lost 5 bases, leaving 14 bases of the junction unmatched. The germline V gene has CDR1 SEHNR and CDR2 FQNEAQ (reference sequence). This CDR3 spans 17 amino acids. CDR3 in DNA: TGTGCCAGCAGCCCGAAGAGCCCGGACAGGGGTGTTGAAAAACTGTTTTTT. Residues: CASSPKSPDRGVEKLFF.

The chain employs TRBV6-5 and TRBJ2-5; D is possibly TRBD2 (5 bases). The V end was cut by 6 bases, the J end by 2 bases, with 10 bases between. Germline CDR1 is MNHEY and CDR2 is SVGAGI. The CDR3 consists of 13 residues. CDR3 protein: CASRPGGQETQYF. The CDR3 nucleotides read TGTGCCAGCAGACCCGGAGGACAAGAGACCCAGTACTTC.

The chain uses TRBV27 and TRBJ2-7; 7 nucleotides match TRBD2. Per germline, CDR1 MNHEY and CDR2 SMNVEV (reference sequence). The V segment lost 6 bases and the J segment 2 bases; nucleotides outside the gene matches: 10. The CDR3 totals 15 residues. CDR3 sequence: CASSKELATPYEQYF. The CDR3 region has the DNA TGTGCCAGCAGCAAAGAACTAGCGACCCCCTACGAGCAGTACTTC.

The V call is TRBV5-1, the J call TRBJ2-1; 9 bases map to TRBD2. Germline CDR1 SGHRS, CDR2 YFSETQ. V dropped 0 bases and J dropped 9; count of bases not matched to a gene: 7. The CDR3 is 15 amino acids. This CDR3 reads CASSLDLAGVGEQFF. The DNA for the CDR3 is TGCGCCAGCAGCTTGGACTTAGCGGGAGTAGGTGAGCAGTTCTTC.

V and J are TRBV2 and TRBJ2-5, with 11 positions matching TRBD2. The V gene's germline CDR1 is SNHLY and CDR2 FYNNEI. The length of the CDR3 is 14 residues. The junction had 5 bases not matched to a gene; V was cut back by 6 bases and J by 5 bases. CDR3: CASRTLAGGETQYF. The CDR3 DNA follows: TGTGCCAGCAGGACCTTAGCGGGGGGGGAGACCCAGTACTTC.

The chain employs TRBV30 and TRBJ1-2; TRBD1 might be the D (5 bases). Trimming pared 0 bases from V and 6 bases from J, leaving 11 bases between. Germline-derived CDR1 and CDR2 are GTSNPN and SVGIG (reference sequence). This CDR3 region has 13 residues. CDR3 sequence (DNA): TGTGCCTGGAGTGTACTAGGAGGGGATGGCTACACCTTC. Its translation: CAWSVLGGDGYTF. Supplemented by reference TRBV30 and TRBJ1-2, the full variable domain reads SQTIHQWPATLVQPVGSPLSLECTVEGTSNPNLYWYRQAAGRGLQLLFYSVGIGQISSEVPQNLSASRPQDRQFILSSKKLLLSDSGFYLCAWSVLGGDGYTFGSGTRLTVV.

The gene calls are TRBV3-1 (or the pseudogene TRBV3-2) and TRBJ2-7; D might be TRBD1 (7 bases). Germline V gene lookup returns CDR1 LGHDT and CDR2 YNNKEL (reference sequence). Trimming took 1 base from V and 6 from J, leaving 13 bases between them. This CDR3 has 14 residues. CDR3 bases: TGTGCCAGCAGCCAAGTTCAGGGGGGTAGCGAGCAGTACTTC. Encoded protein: CASSQVQGGSEQYF.

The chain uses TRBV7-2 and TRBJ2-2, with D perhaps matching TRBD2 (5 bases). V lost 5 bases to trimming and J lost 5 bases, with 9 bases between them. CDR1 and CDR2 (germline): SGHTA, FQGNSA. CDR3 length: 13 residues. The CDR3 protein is CASSPPGTGELFF. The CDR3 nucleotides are TGTGCCAGCAGCCCCCCGGGGACCGGGGAGCTGTTTTTT. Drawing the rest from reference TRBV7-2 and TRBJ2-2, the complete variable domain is GAGVSQSPSNKVTEKGKDVELRCDPISGHTALYWYRQSLGQGLEFLIYFQGNSAPDKSGLPSDRFSAERTGGSVSTLTIQRTQQEDSAVYLCASSPPGTGELFFGEGSRLTVL.

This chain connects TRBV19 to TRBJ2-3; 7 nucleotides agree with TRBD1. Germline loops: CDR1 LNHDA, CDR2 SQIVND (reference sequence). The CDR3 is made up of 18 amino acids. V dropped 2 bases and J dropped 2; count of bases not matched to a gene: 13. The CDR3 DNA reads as TGTGCCAGTAGTATACGGACAGGCGCAGGGGGAATCACAGATACGCAGTATTTT. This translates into CASSIRTGAGGITDTQYF.

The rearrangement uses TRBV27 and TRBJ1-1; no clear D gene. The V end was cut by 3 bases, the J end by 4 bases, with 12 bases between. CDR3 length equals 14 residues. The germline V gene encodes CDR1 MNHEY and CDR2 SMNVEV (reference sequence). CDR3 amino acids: CASSLRSLGTEAFF. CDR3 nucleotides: TGTGCCAGCAGTTTGAGGTCGTTGGGCACTGAAGCTTTCTTT.